This is a list of T cell receptor beta chains from one sample in a study of T cell repertoires in cytomegalovirus infection. The antigens these receptors bind are not known. One entry per CDR3 protein results from TCRdb running MiXCR on the reads. The sample shows roughly 500,000 distinct CDR3 sequences, 25% to 35% of them seen only once. The sample in question was cultured PBMCs, obtained from culture after CMV antigen stimulation. These receptors originate from a human donor in good health (CMV status not recorded). Some clones in this sample may be carry-over from other donors' samples. Each CDR3 is given with its conserved first and last residue. A D gene is named only where the DNA matches it firmly. Expanded clones are given a class, and other clones once, few, many or no size at all.

V gene	D gene	clone size	J gene	CDR3 DNA	CDR3 protein
TRBV4-3	-	few	TRBJ2-1	TGCGCCAGCAGCCAAGATCGCAGGCTATCCTACAATGAGCAGTTCTTC	CASSQDRRLSYNEQFF
TRBV4-1	TRBD2	once	TRBJ2-1	TGCGCCAGCAGCCAAGACGGGGCGGGAGGTTTTAGCTCCTACAATGAGCAGTTCTTC	CASSQDGAGGFSSYNEQFF
TRBV6-6	-	-	TRBJ1-1	TGTGCCAGCAGTTACCGTCAGTCCAACACTGAAGCTTTCTTT	CASSYRQSNTEAFF
TRBV19	-	-	TRBJ1-2	TGTGCCAGTAGTATCATGCGCGGGGAAGTGAGTGGCTACACCTTC	CASSIMRGEVSGYTF
TRBV7-2	-	-	TRBJ2-3	TGTGCCAGCAGCTTATCTAGTCGGGGCACAGATACGCAGTATTTT	CASSLSSRGTDTQYF
TRBV7-2	TRBD1	few	TRBJ2-5	TGTGCCAGCAGCTTGGTTTCTACAGGGGGCAGGGAGACCCAGTACTTC	CASSLVSTGGRETQYF
TRBV24-1	-	-	TRBJ1-5	TGTGCCACCAGTGATTTTAGCCATCAGCCCCAGCATTTT	CATSDFSHQPQHF
TRBV19	-	-	TRBJ2-6	TGTGCCAGTAACTCTGGATTCTCTGGGGCCAACGTCCTGACTTTC	CASNSGFSGANVLTF
TRBV15	TRBD2	-	TRBJ2-1	TGTGCCACCAGTCCGCCCGCGGGAGGATTAAGTGAGCAGTTCTTC	CATSPPAGGLSEQFF
TRBV7-2	-	-	TRBJ2-5	TGTGCCAGCAGCTTTGCATGGGAAGAGACCCAGTACTTC	CASSFAWEETQYF